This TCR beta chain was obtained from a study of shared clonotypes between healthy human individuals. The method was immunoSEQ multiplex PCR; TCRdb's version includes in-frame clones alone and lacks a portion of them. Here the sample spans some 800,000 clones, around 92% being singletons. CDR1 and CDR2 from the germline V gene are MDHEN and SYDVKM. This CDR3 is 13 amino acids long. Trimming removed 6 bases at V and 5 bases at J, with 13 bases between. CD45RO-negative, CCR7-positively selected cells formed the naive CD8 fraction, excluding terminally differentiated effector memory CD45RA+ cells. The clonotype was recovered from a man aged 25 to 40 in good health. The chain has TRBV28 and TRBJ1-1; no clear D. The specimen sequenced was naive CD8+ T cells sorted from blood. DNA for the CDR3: TGTGCCAGCAGCCCTGAGTCGGGGACTGAAGCTTTCTTT. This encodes CASSPESGTEAFF.